This TCR beta chain was captured in a study of shared clonotypes between healthy human individuals. Generated by immunoSEQ multiplex PCR, the TCRdb table keeps only in-frame clones and is missing some. The table shows 650,000 to 750,000 clones, with approximately 75% occurring only once. The CDR3 spans 14 residues. Trimming shortened V by 4 bases and J by 0 bases, and 12 bases separated the two germline ends. Germline assignment: CDR1 SQVTM and CDR2 ANQGSEA. This clone was observed once. The antigen is unknown. Study outcomes and limitations: Larger estimated richness was generally seen in naive subsets than in memory subsets. The study sampled only blood, and tissue repertoires likely differ.

Sequencing used memory CD4+ T cells sorted from blood. The subset: CD45RA-negative fraction. The J gene is TRBJ1-1, the V gene TRBV29-1; D ambiguous. This TCR came from a woman under 40 in good health. The DNA for the CDR3 is TGCAGCGTTGTCTCGGGTTTCATGAACACTGAAGCTTTCTTT. Translating gives CSVVSGFMNTEAFF.